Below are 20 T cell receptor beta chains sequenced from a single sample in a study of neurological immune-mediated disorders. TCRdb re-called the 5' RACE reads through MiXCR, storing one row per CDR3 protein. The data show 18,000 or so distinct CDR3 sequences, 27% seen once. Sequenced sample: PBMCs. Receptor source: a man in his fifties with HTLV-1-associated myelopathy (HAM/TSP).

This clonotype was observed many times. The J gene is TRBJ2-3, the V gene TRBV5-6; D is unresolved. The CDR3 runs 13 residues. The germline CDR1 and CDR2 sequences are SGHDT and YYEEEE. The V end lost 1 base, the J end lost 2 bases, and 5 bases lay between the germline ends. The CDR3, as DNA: TGTGCCAGCAGCTTGAAGCACACAGATACGCAGTATTTT. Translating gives CASSLKHTDTQYF. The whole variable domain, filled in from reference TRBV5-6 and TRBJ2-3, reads DAGVTQSPTHLIKTRGQQVTLRCSPKSGHDTVSWYQQALGQGPQFIFQYYEEEERQRGNFPDRFSGHQFPNYSSELNVNALLLGDSALYLCASSLKHTDTQYFGPGTRLTVL.

The CDR3 region has the DNA TGTGCCAGCAGCTTAGGGGGGATCGGCTACACCTTC. This translates into CASSLGGIGYTF. This chain joins TRBV7-9 and TRBJ1-2, with a possible D match to TRBD1 (5 bases). This CDR3 has 12 amino acids. Germline CDR1 and CDR2: SEHNR and FQNEAQ (reference sequence). Trimming removed 1 base at V and 8 bases at J, with 8 bases between.

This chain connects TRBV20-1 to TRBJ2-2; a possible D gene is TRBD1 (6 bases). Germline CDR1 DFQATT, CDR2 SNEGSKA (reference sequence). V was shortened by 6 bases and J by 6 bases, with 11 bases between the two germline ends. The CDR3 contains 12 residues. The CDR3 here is CSARTVPGELFF. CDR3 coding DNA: TGCAGTGCACGGACAGTCCCCGGGGAGCTGTTTTTT.

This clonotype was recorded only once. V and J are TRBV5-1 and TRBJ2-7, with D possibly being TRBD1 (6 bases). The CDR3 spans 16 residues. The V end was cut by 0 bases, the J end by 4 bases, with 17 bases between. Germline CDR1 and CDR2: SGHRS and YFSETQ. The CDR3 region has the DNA TGCGCCAGCAGCTTGGGGGGGCCACCTACCCCTTACGAGCAGTACTTC. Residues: CASSLGGPPTPYEQYF.

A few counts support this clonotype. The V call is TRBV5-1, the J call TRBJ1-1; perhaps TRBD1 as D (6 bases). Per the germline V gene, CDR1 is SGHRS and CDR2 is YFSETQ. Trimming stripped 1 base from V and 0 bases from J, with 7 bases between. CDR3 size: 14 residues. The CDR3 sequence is CASSLTGMNTEAFF. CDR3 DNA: TGCGCCAGCAGCTTGACAGGGATGAACACTGAAGCTTTCTTT.

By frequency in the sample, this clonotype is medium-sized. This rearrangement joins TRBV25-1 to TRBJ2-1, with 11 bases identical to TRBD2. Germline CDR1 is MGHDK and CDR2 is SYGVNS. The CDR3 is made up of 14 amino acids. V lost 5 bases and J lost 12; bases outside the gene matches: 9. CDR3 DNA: TGTGCCAGCAGTAAGGGACTAGCGGACTTAAGGCAGTTCTTC. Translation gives CASSKGLADLRQFF.

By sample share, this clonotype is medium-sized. The CDR3 reads CASSPDRSGGELFF. DNA of the CDR3: TGTGCCAGCTCACCTGATAGGTCTGGCGGGGAGCTGTTTTTT. The chain combines TRBV18 with TRBJ2-2, with D unresolved. CDR1 is KGHSH, CDR2 LQKENI, per germline. This CDR3 is 14 amino acids long. Deletions cut 3 bases from V and 7 bases from J, with 12 bases between.

In DNA form, the CDR3 reads TGCAGTGCTAGGGGAGGGAAGGCCTACAATGAGCAGTTCTTC. Encoded protein: CSARGGKAYNEQFF. This chain joins TRBV20-1 and TRBJ2-1, with 7 positions matching TRBD2. The germline CDR1 and CDR2 sequences are DFQATT and SNEGSKA (reference sequence). The CDR3 has 14 residues. With 3 bases clipped from V and 2 bases from J, the junction kept 4 bases outside the gene matches.

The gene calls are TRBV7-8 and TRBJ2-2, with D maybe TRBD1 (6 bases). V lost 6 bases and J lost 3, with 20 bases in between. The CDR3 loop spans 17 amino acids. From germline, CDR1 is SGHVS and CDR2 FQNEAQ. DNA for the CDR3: TGTGCCAGCAGAATTGGGACAATAAAGTACGACACCGGGGAGCTGTTTTTT. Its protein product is CASRIGTIKYDTGELFF.

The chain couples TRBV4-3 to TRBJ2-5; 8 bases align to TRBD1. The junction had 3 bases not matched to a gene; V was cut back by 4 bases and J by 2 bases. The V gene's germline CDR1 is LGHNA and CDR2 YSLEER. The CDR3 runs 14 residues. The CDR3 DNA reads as TGCGCCAGCAGCCTACAGGGGGGACAAGAGACCCAGTACTTC. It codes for CASSLQGGQETQYF.

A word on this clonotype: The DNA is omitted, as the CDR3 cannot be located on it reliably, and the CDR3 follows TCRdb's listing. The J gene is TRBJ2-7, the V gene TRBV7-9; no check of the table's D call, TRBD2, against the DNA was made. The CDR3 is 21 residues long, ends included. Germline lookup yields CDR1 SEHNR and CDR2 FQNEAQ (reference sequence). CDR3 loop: CASSFYICSASRIASAYEQYF.

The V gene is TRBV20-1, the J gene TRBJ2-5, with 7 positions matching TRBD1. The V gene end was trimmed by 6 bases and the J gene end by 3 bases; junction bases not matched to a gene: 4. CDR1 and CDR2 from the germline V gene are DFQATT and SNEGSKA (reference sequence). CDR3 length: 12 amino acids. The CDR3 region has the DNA TGCAGTGCCCCGACAGGGAAAGAGACCCAGTACTTC. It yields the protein CSAPTGKETQYF.

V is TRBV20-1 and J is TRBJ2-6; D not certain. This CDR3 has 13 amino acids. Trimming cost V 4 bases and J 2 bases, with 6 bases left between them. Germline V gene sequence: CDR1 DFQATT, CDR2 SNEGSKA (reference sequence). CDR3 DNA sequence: TGCAGTGCTATCCCCCCTGGGGCCAACGTCCTGACTTTC. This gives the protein CSAIPPGANVLTF.

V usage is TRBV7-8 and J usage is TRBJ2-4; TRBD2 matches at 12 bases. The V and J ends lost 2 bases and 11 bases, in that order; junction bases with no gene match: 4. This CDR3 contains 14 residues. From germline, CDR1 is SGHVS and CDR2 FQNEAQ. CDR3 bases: TGTGCCAGCAGCTTAATACTAGCGGGGGGTTTTCAGTACTTC. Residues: CASSLILAGGFQYF.

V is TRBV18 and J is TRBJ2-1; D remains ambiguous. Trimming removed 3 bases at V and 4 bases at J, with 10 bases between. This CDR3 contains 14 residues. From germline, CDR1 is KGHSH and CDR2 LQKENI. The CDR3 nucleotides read TGTGCCAGCTCACCCCCTTCTCGGTACAATGAGCAGTTCTTC. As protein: CASSPPSRYNEQFF.

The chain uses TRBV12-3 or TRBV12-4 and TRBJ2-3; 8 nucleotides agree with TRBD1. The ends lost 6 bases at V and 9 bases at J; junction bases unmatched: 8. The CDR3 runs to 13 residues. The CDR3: CASSPGGTATQYF. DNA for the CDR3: TGTGCCAGCAGCCCAGGGGGCACAGCGACGCAGTATTTT.

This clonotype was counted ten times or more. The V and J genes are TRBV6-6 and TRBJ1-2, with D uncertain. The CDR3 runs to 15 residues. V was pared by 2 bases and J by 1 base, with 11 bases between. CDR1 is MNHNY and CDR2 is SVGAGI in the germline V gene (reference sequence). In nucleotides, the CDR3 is TGTGCCAGCAGTTACCGGCAGGTTGATAACTATGGCTACACCTTC. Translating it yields CASSYRQVDNYGYTF.

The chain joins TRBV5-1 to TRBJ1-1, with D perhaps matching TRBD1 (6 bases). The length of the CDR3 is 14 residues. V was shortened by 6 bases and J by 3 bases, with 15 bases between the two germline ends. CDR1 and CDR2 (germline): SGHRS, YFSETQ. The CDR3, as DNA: TGCGCCAGCACTCCGGGGGGCGGTTACACTGAAGCTTTCTTT. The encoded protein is CASTPGGGYTEAFF.

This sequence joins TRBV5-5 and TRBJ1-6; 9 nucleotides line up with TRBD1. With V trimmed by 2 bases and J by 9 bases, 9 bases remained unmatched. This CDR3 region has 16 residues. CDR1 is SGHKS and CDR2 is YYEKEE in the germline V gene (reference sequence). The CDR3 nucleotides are TGTGCCAGCAGCTTTTACGAGGACAGGGGTACTTCACCCCTCCACTTT. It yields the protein CASSFYEDRGTSPLHF.

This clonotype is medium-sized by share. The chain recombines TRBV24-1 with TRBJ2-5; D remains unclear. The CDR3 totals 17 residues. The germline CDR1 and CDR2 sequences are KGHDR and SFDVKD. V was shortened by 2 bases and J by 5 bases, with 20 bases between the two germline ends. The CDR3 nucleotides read TGTGCCACCAGTGATTACACTCGGCAGTCGCTTTCGGAGACCCAGTACTTC. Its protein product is CATSDYTRQSLSETQYF.